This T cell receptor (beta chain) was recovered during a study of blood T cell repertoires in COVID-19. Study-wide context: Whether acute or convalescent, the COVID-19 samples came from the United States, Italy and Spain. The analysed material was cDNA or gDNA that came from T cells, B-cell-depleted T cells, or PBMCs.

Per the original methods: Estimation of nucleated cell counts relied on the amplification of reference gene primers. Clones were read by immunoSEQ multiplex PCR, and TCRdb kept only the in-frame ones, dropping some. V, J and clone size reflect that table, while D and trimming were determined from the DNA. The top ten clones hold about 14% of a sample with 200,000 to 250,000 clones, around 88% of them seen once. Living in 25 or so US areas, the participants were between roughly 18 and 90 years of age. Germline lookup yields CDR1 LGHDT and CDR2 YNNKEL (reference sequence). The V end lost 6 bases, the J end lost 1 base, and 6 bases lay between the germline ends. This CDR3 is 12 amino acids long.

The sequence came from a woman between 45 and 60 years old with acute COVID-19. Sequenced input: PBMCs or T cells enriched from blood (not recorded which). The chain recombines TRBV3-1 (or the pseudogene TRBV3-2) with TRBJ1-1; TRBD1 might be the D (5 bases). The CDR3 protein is CASRGRNTEAFF. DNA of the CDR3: TGTGCCAGCAGGGGGCGGAACACTGAAGCTTTCTTT.